A selection of T cell receptor beta chains follows, all from one sample in a study of blood T cell repertoires in COVID-19. The repertoire was sequenced with immunoSEQ multiplex PCR; TCRdb's copy has only in-frame clones and lacks some. The sample gives around 150,000 clones, roughly 89% of which show up once; roughly 4% is in the top ten. The sample consisted of peripheral blood. The receptor set was obtained from a woman aged 40-49 years with acute or convalescent COVID-19. Both conserved end residues are part of each CDR3. Fields, in order: clone size, J gene, D gene, V gene, CDR3 protein, CDR3 DNA. D genes are given only for firm matches. Clone size is not always given. Where it is, it says once, few, many or a class for expanded clones.

- TRBJ1-1 TRBD1 TRBV18 CASSPTPTGWDTEAFF TGTGCCAGCTCACCAACTCCGACAGGGTGGGACACTGAAGCTTTCTTT
- TRBJ2-5 TRBD2 TRBV6-5 CASSYSSGGAWETQYF TGTGCCAGCAGTTACTCGAGCGGGGGGGCCTGGGAGACCCAGTACTTC
- TRBJ2-3 TRBD1 TRBV5-1 CASSSPGQGTDTQYF TGCGCCAGCAGCTCGCCGGGACAGGGGACAGATACGCAGTATTTT
once TRBJ2-5 TRBD1 TRBV27 CASSRDRGFQETQYF TGTGCCAGCAGCCGAGACAGGGGGTTCCAAGAGACCCAGTACTTC
- TRBJ1-2 - TRBV19 CASSIEQAYGYTF TGTGCCAGTAGTATAGAACAGGCGTATGGCTACACCTTC
- TRBJ1-2 - TRBV6-2/TRBV6-3 CASSYTDSPYGYTF TGTGCCAGCAGTTACACGGACAGTCCCTATGGCTACACCTTC
- TRBJ2-1 - TRBV12-3/TRBV12-4 CASSTRDTQFF TGTGCCAGCAGTACCCGGGACACCCAGTTCTTC
- TRBJ1-1 - TRBV6-1 CASSEKGSVAFF TGTGCCAGCAGTGAAAAGGGGTCTGTAGCTTTCTTT
- TRBJ1-5 TRBD1 TRBV29-1 CSVQGGLYQPQHF TGCAGCGTACAGGGGGGGCTGTACCAGCCCCAGCATTTT
- TRBJ1-5 - TRBV9 CASSVNTGGQPQHF TGTGCCAGCAGCGTAAACACAGGTGGGCAGCCCCAGCATTTT
few TRBJ1-5 - TRBV4-1 CASSQGWGESQPQHF TGCGCCAGCAGCCAAGGTTGGGGGGAATCCCAGCCCCAGCATTTT
- TRBJ2-4 - TRBV6-2/TRBV6-3 CASSPRQILAKNIQYF TGTGCCAGCAGTCCCCGACAGATTCTAGCCAAAAACATTCAGTACTTC
once TRBJ1-2 - TRBV29-1 CSVGGWAGDPRTVNYGYTF TGCAGCGTTGGGGGATGGGCAGGGGACCCCCGGACCGTTAACTATGGCTACACCTTC
- TRBJ1-5 - TRBV11-2 CASSLEGPTFSNQPQHF TGTGCCAGCAGCTTAGAGGGCCCGACGTTTAGCAATCAGCCCCAGCATTTT
- TRBJ1-5 - TRBV4-1 CASSPRGEGQPQHF TGCGCCAGCAGCCCACGAGGGGAGGGTCAGCCCCAGCATTTT
- TRBJ2-2 - TRBV3-1/TRBV3-2 CASSQLARGELFF TGTGCCAGCAGCCAGCTAGCCCGAGGGGAGCTGTTTTTT
- TRBJ1-3 - TRBV6-2/TRBV6-3 CASSYSTIGSGNTIYF TGTGCCAGCAGTTACTCGACAATCGGTTCTGGAAACACCATATATTTT
- TRBJ2-7 TRBD2 TRBV2 CASSEAGTSYEQYF TGTGCCAGCAGTGAAGCCGGGACTAGCTACGAGCAGTACTTC
- TRBJ1-1 TRBD1 TRBV28 CASSFRQGGEAFF TGTGCCAGCAGTTTCCGACAGGGAGGTGAAGCTTTCTTT
- TRBJ1-2 TRBD1 TRBV4-1 CASSQGRGQGAGGYGYTF TGCGCCAGCAGCCAAGGACGGGGACAGGGGGCGGGTGGCTATGGCTACACCTTC
- TRBJ2-2 TRBD1 TRBV5-1 CASSLRDSANTGELFF TGCGCCAGCAGCTTGAGGGACAGTGCGAACACCGGGGAGCTGTTTTTT
once TRBJ1-6 - TRBV21-1 CASSKGHYNSPLHF TGTGCCAGCAGCAAAGGACACTATAATTCACCCCTCCACTTT
once TRBJ2-1 TRBD2 TRBV4-1 CASSHRLAGGTYNEQFF TGCGCCAGCAGCCACCGACTAGCGGGGGGGACGTACAATGAGCAGTTCTTC
once TRBJ2-5 - TRBV18 CASSPLQGETQYF TGTGCCAGCTCACCGTTACAGGGAGAGACCCAGTACTTC
- TRBJ2-7 TRBD1 TRBV27 CASSLGGQGHYEQYF TGTGCCAGCAGTTTAGGTGGACAGGGGCACTACGAGCAGTACTTC
- TRBJ1-5 - TRBV10-3 CAISPEARNQPQHF TGTGCCATCAGTCCTGAAGCCCGCAATCAGCCCCAGCATTTT
once TRBJ2-1 - TRBV27 CASSSDYDSPREQFF TGTGCCAGCAGTTCAGACTATGACTCTCCCCGTGAGCAGTTCTTC
- TRBJ2-7 TRBD2 TRBV7-2 CASSKAGGSYEQYF TGTGCCAGCAGTAAAGCGGGAGGTTCCTACGAGCAGTACTTC